This T cell receptor (beta chain) was captured in a study of blood T cell repertoires in COVID-19. Study overall: Material from acute and convalescent COVID-19 was sourced from the United States, Italy and Spain. Nucleic acid was either cDNA or gDNA, and it came from T cells, B-cell-depleted T cells, or PBMCs.

Authors' analysis steps: By means of reference gene primer amplification, nucleated cell counts were estimated. Some clones are missing from TCRdb's copy, which holds only in-frame ones; the method was immunoSEQ multiplex PCR. That table gives V, J and clone size, and the DNA gave D and trimming. The sample holds about 100,000 clones, nearly 90% seen once. Germline V gives CDR1 LGHDT, CDR2 YNNKEL (reference sequence). V lost 0 bases to trimming and J lost 0 bases; unmatched junction nucleotides: 8. The CDR3 extends over 19 amino acids. The V call is TRBV3-1 (or the pseudogene TRBV3-2), the J call TRBJ2-5; 12 nucleotides line up with TRBD2. What was sequenced was peripheral blood. The clonotype comes from a man aged 50-59 years with active COVID-19. The CDR3 spells CASSQDFPSGGVYQETQYF. CDR3 bases: TGTGCCAGCAGCCAAGATTTTCCTAGCGGGGGGGTGTACCAAGAGACCCAGTACTTC.